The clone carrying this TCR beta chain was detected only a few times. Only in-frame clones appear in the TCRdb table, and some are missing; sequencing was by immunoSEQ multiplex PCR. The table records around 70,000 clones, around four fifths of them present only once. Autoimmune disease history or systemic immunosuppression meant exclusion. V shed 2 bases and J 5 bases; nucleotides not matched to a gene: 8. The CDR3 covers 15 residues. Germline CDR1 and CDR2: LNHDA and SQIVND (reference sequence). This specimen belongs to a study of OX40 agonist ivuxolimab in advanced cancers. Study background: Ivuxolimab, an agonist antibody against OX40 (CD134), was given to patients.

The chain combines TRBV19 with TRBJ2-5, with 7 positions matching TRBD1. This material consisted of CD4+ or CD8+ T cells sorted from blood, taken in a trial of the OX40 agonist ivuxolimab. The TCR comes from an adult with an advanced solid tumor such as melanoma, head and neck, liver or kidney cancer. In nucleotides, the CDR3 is TGTGCCAGTAGTATAAAGGGGGCAGGAGCGGAGACCCAGTACTTC. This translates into CASSIKGAGAETQYF.